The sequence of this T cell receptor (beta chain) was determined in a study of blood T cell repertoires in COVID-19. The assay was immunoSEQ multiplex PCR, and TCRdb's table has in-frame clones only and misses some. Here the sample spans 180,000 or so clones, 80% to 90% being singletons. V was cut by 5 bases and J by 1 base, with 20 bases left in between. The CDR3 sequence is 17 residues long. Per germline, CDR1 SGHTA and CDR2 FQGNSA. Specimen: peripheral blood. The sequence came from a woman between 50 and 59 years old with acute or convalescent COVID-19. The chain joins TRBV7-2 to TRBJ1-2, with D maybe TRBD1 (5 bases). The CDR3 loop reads CASSARTGGFSNYGYTF. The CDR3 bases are TGTGCCAGCAGCGCAAGGACCGGGGGGTTTAGTAACTATGGCTACACCTTC.